What follows is one T cell receptor beta chain and its context. The entry originates in a study of blood T cells in healthy people across ages. A sample-barcoded 5' primer and a J-beta primer mix were used in a second PCR of about 7 to 12 cycles. Using its own MiXCR run on the 5' RACE reads, TCRdb lists one record per CDR3 protein. The sample lists about 830,000 distinct CDR3 sequences; 60% to 80% were seen once. This CDR3 has 15 amino acids. Per germline, CDR1 MGHRA and CDR2 YSYEKL. V dropped 1 base and J dropped 0 bases, with 9 bases sitting between them. This rearrangement joins TRBV4-1 to TRBJ1-2; D unresolved. Sequenced input: blood. The source of this sequence is a man younger than 45 in good health. The CDR3 spells CASSQVSDANYGYTF. The CDR3 DNA follows: TGCGCCAGCAGCCAAGTATCAGACGCTAACTATGGCTACACCTTC.